Included here is one T cell receptor beta chain sequence, with context. Antigen specificity is unknown. Whereas donors were nominally healthy upon sampling, unrecorded immune exposures were probable. Researchers ran the PCR with 60 Vbeta and 13 Jbeta primers. Measured with immunoSEQ multiplex PCR; TCRdb has only the in-frame clones, and not every one. The repertoire consists of 150,000 to 200,000 clones, with around 83% occurring once and the leading ten covering around 0.99%. The sample belongs to a study of cytomegalovirus exposure and HLA in healthy donors. Whole-study results and caveats: Using the classifier, cytomegalovirus status was reportedly diagnosed with high specificity and sensitivity.

This CDR3 has 15 residues. Germline V CDR1 and CDR2: LGHNA, YSLEER. V shed 1 base, J shed 2 bases, and the junction held 2 bases outside the gene matches. Sequenced sample: PBMCs. The source is a woman between 40 and 50 years old in good health and CMV-seronegative. The rearrangement joins TRBV4-3 to TRBJ2-7; TRBD2 aligns across 10 bases. Here the CDR3 reads CASSQGGTSAYEQYV. In DNA, the CDR3 is TGCGCCAGCAGCCAAGGGGGGACTAGCGCCTACGAGCAGTACGTC.